The 16 T cell receptor beta chains below were found in one sample sequenced in a study of beta chain features in type 1 diabetes. What these receptors recognize is not known. Isolated RNA was reverse transcribed in full, so expressed TCRB transcripts were sequenced. Sequencing used immunoSEQ multiplex PCR; TCRdb keeps in-frame clones, though not all of them. The table has approximately 260,000 clones, 20% seen once; the top ten hold about 0.027%. Study-level findings and limits: Within each of all four CD4+ subsets, Type 1 diabetes patients had TCRB CDR3s that were moderately but significantly shorter.

Sequencing was performed on naive CD4+ T cells from blood. The receptor set was obtained from a woman in her forties with type 1 diabetes.

The CDR3 DNA is TGTGCCAGCAGCGTACAGGGTTACGAGCAGTACTTC. Protein: CASSVQGYEQYF. This sequence joins TRBV6-5 and TRBJ2-7, with D possibly being TRBD1 (6 bases). V lost 6 bases and J lost 4, with 10 bases in between. The V gene's germline CDR1 is MNHEY and CDR2 SVGAGI. The CDR3 covers 12 residues.

V and J are TRBV2 and TRBJ2-3; 10 bases map to TRBD2. CDR1 is SNHLY, CDR2 FYNNEI, per germline. Unmatched junction bases numbered 11, after V lost 10 bases and J lost 4 bases. The CDR3 has 15 amino acids. For the CDR3, the DNA is TGTGCCACCAAATACAGCGGGAGGGCGGCAGATACGCAGTATTTT. Its translation is CATKYSGRAADTQYF.

The chain couples TRBV7-8 to TRBJ1-1; no definite D call. This CDR3 is 14 amino acids long. Germline V gives CDR1 SGHVS, CDR2 FQNEAQ. V was shortened by 1 base and J by 2 bases, with 8 bases between the two germline ends. The CDR3 bases are TGTGCCAGCAGCTTAGGACATGCTAACACTGAAGCTTTCTTT. Protein product: CASSLGHANTEAFF.

The sample holds a few counts of this clone. The chain employs TRBV7-2 and TRBJ2-3, with 7 bases fitting TRBD2. With 1 base clipped from V and 3 bases from J, the junction kept 7 bases outside the gene matches. In germline, CDR1 is SGHTA, CDR2 FQGNSA. The CDR3 runs 16 residues. The CDR3 region has the DNA TGTGCCAGCAGCTTAGTGGGCCAGCGGGAAACAGATACGCAGTATTTT. Protein sequence: CASSLVGQRETDTQYF.

The V gene is TRBV7-9, the J gene TRBJ1-2; weak D call: TRBD1 (6 bases). The V end lost 5 bases, the J end lost 3 bases, and 13 bases lay between the germline ends. Germline V gene sequence: CDR1 SEHNR, CDR2 FQNEAQ (reference sequence). The CDR3 is 14 residues long. CDR3 sequence: CASSLTGSDYGYTF. The CDR3 DNA reads as TGTGCCAGCAGCCTGACAGGATCAGACTATGGCTACACCTTC.

This chain uses TRBV5-6 with TRBJ2-3; tentative D call: TRBD2 (6 bases). V was pared by 2 bases and J by 8 bases, with 18 bases between. This CDR3 has 15 amino acids. The germline gives CDR1 SGHDT, CDR2 YYEEEE. The CDR3: CASSFPSTSSVTQYF. In nucleotides, the CDR3 is TGTGCCAGCAGCTTCCCCTCTACTAGCTCGGTTACGCAGTATTTT. The whole variable domain, remainder taken from reference TRBV5-6 and TRBJ2-3, is DAGVTQSPTHLIKTRGQQVTLRCSPKSGHDTVSWYQQALGQGPQFIFQYYEEEERQRGNFPDRFSGHQFPNYSSELNVNALLLGDSALYLCASSFPSTSSVTQYFGPGTRLTVL.

This rearrangement joins TRBV25-1 to TRBJ1-4; 8 nucleotides line up with TRBD1. V shed 4 bases and J 7 bases; nucleotides not matched to a gene: 8. The germline gives CDR1 MGHDK, CDR2 SYGVNS. There are 15 residues in the CDR3. CDR3 bases: TGTGCCAGCAGTGCGATAAAAGGACAGGGTGAAAAACTGTTTTTT. It translates to CASSAIKGQGEKLFF.

The chain is built from TRBV5-1 and TRBJ1-4, with TRBD1 identical over 7 bases. The CDR3 spans 14 residues. V was pared by 4 bases and J by 7 bases, with 7 bases of the junction left unmatched. Germline loops: CDR1 SGHRS, CDR2 YFSETQ. The CDR3 sequence: CASSPTGESEKLFF. The CDR3 nucleotides are TGCGCCAGCAGCCCTACAGGGGAAAGTGAAAAACTGTTTTTT.

This clone turned up a few times. J is TRBJ2-7 and V is TRBV6-1, with TRBD2 matching over 7 bases. Germline V gene sequence: CDR1 MNHNS, CDR2 SASEGT. V shed 0 bases and J 2 bases; nucleotides not matched to a gene: 4. The CDR3 totals 15 residues. This chain's CDR3 is CASSEAQLAPYEQYF. The DNA of the CDR3 is TGTGCCAGCAGTGAAGCGCAACTAGCGCCCTACGAGCAGTACTTC.

The chain carries TRBV30 and TRBJ1-2; TRBD1 matches at 11 bases. Germline V lookup: CDR1 GTSNPN, CDR2 SVGIG (reference sequence). The CDR3 is 14 residues long. V lost 7 bases to trimming and J lost 8 bases; unmatched junction nucleotides: 12. The CDR3 DNA is TGTGCCTACTCCCGGACAGGGGGCGTGTGGGGCTACACCTTC. This codes for CAYSRTGGVWGYTF.

The table lists this clone with a few counts. The V and J genes are TRBV2 and TRBJ2-2; tentative D call: TRBD1 (6 bases). In germline, CDR1 is SNHLY, CDR2 FYNNEI. CDR3 length equals 15 residues. V was trimmed by 6 bases and J by 4 bases, leaving 15 bases between them. The CDR3 region is CASREDSRGTGELFF. The CDR3 coding sequence is TGTGCCAGCAGGGAGGACAGCCGGGGCACCGGGGAGCTGTTTTTT. Full variable domain (outside the CDR3, taken from reference TRBV2 and TRBJ2-2): EPEVTQTPSHQVTQMGQEVILRCVPISNHLYFYWYRQILGQKVEFLVSFYNNEISEKSEIFDDQFSVERPDGSNFTLKIRSTKLEDSAMYFCASREDSRGTGELFFGEGSRLTVL.

This clone showed up just a few times. Other DNA sequences in this sample translate to the same CDR3. This chain links TRBV30 with TRBJ1-5, with D maybe TRBD1 (6 bases). The CDR3 extends over 14 amino acids. Per the germline V gene, CDR1 is GTSNPN and CDR2 is SVGIG (reference sequence). Trimming cost V 1 base and J 2 bases, with 9 bases left between them. The CDR3 loop reads CAWSGGGGNQPQHF. CDR3 nucleotide sequence: TGTGCCTGGAGTGGAGGGGGAGGCAATCAGCCCCAGCATTTT. The full variable domain, completed using reference TRBV30 and TRBJ1-5, is SQTIHQWPATLVQPVGSPLSLECTVEGTSNPNLYWYRQAAGRGLQLLFYSVGIGQISSEVPQNLSASRPQDRQFILSSKKLLLSDSGFYLCAWSGGGGNQPQHFGDGTRLSIL.

The chain uses TRBV11-2 and TRBJ2-7, with D unresolved. The CDR3 is made up of 12 amino acids. Trimming stripped 1 base from V and 7 bases from J, with 8 bases between. Per the germline V gene, CDR1 is SGHAT and CDR2 is FQNNGV. The CDR3 is CASSLGTGEQYF. CDR3 bases: TGTGCCAGCAGCTTAGGTACCGGGGAGCAGTACTTC.

V and J are TRBV4-1 and TRBJ1-2; D is ambiguous. This CDR3 has 15 amino acids. In germline, CDR1 is MGHRA, CDR2 YSYEKL. V was cut by 4 bases and J by 2 bases, with 14 bases left in between. As DNA, the CDR3 is TGCGCCAGCAGCCCAGGAGAGGGCCGAAACTATGGCTACACCTTC. Translation: CASSPGEGRNYGYTF.

A note on this clone: Distinct nucleotide sequences in the sample also encode this CDR3. The chain combines TRBV19 with TRBJ2-2, with TRBD2 matching over 7 bases. The CDR3 has 15 residues. Germline V gives CDR1 LNHDA, CDR2 SQIVND (reference sequence). V gave up 3 bases and J gave up 0 bases; unmatched junction bases: 1. The CDR3 protein is CASSISGANTGELFF. Here the CDR3 DNA reads TGTGCCAGTAGTATCAGCGGGGCGAACACCGGGGAGCTGTTTTTT.

The rearrangement joins TRBV5-1 to TRBJ2-5; D is unclear. Between the trimmed V and J ends, which lost 2 bases and 2 bases, there was a span of 7 bases. In germline, CDR1 is SGHRS, CDR2 YFSETQ. The CDR3 length is 13 residues. In DNA, the CDR3 is TGCGCCAGCAGCTTACAGACACAAGAGACCCAGTACTTC. Encoded protein: CASSLQTQETQYF. The full variable domain, with the rest looked up from reference TRBV5-1 and TRBJ2-5, is KAGVTQTPRYLIKTRGQQVTLSCSPISGHRSVSWYQQTPGQGLQFLFEYFSETQRNKGNFPGRFSGRQFSNSRSEMNVSTLELGDSALYLCASSLQTQETQYFGPGTRLLVL.